A selection of T cell receptor beta chains follows, all from one sample in a study of beta chain features in type 1 diabetes. Some clones are missing from TCRdb's copy, which holds only in-frame ones; the method was immunoSEQ multiplex PCR. The table has 300,000 to 450,000 clones, around 20% seen once. Sequenced input: naive CD4+ T cells from blood. These receptors came from a woman under 30 in good health. CDR3s include the opening cysteine and the closing phenylalanine or tryptophan. Each record gives: CDR3 DNA, CDR3 protein, D gene, V gene, J gene, clone size. A D gene is named only where the DNA matches it firmly. Some rows mark clone size as missing; the rest say once, few, many or name a class of expanded clone.

CDR3nt: TGTGCCAGCAGCCCACAAAGGGGCTCCTATGGCTACACCTTC; CDR3aa: CASSPQRGSYGYTF; d_gene: -; v_gene: TRBV6-5; j_gene: TRBJ1-2; abundance: -
CDR3nt: TGTGCCAGCGGACGGGATGGGGAAAAACTGTTTTTT; CDR3aa: CASGRDGEKLFF; d_gene: -; v_gene: TRBV19; j_gene: TRBJ1-4; abundance: -
CDR3nt: TGTGCCAGCAGCCAAGAGGCGACAAGTCAAGAGACCCAGTACTTC; CDR3aa: CASSQEATSQETQYF; d_gene: -; v_gene: TRBV4-2; j_gene: TRBJ2-5; abundance: few
CDR3nt: TGTGCCAGCTCACTTGGGACAGGGGGCGCGGGGAACACTGAAGCTTTCTTT; CDR3aa: CASSLGTGGAGNTEAFF; d_gene: TRBD1; v_gene: TRBV18; j_gene: TRBJ1-1; abundance: -
CDR3nt: TGTGCCAGCAGCTCCCTGGACAGGTCGACTGAAGCTTTCTTT; CDR3aa: CASSSLDRSTEAFF; d_gene: TRBD1; v_gene: TRBV7-3; j_gene: TRBJ1-1; abundance: few
CDR3nt: TGTGCCAGCAGTGGAGGGACAGGGGGTTACTCTGGGGCCAACGTCCTGACTTTC; CDR3aa: CASSGGTGGYSGANVLTF; d_gene: TRBD1; v_gene: TRBV2; j_gene: TRBJ2-6; abundance: few
CDR3nt: TGCGCCAGCAGCTTGGCCGGGACTAGCGGGAAGGAGACCCAGTACTTC; CDR3aa: CASSLAGTSGKETQYF; d_gene: TRBD2; v_gene: TRBV5-1; j_gene: TRBJ2-5; abundance: few
CDR3nt: TGTGCCACCAGCAGAGGCAGGCAAGAGACCCAGTACTTC; CDR3aa: CATSRGRQETQYF; d_gene: -; v_gene: TRBV15; j_gene: TRBJ2-5; abundance: -
CDR3nt: TGTGCCAGCAGCGGACTAGCGGGGGGCACAGATACGCAGTATTTT; CDR3aa: CASSGLAGGTDTQYF; d_gene: TRBD2; v_gene: TRBV11-1; j_gene: TRBJ2-3; abundance: few
CDR3nt: TGTGCCAGCAGCCCGGACTTCTCCTACAATGAGCAGTTCTTC; CDR3aa: CASSPDFSYNEQFF; d_gene: -; v_gene: TRBV14; j_gene: TRBJ2-1; abundance: -
CDR3nt: TGTGCCAGCAGCAGGCGACAGGGAGAAGCCGAGACCCAGTACTTC; CDR3aa: CASSRRQGEAETQYF; d_gene: TRBD1; v_gene: TRBV9; j_gene: TRBJ2-5; abundance: few
CDR3nt: TGTGCCAGCAGCCAAGATCAGTTCCCCCGGGAGCTGTTTTTT; CDR3aa: CASSQDQFPRELFF; d_gene: -; v_gene: TRBV14; j_gene: TRBJ2-2; abundance: few
CDR3nt: TGTGCCAGCTCACCAATTGGGAGCACTGAAGCTTTCTTT; CDR3aa: CASSPIGSTEAFF; d_gene: -; v_gene: TRBV18; j_gene: TRBJ1-1; abundance: few
CDR3nt: TGTGCCTGGAGTGTACAGTACACCGGGGAGCTGTTTTTT; CDR3aa: CAWSVQYTGELFF; d_gene: -; v_gene: TRBV30; j_gene: TRBJ2-2; abundance: -
CDR3nt: TGTGCCTGGAGTCGAGGGCTCGTTCAGCCCCAGCATTTT; CDR3aa: CAWSRGLVQPQHF; d_gene: -; v_gene: TRBV30; j_gene: TRBJ1-5; abundance: few
CDR3nt: TGTGCCAGCAGTCTTCGACTAGTCGGTGAGCAGTTCTTC; CDR3aa: CASSLRLVGEQFF; d_gene: -; v_gene: TRBV6-1; j_gene: TRBJ2-1; abundance: -
CDR3nt: TGTGCCAGCTCACGAGGCGGGAATCAGCCCCAGCATTTT; CDR3aa: CASSRGGNQPQHF; d_gene: -; v_gene: TRBV18; j_gene: TRBJ1-5; abundance: -
CDR3nt: TGTGCCAGCAGCTTAGCCGGGACTAGCGGGAGTTACGAGCAGTACTTC; CDR3aa: CASSLAGTSGSYEQYF; d_gene: TRBD2; v_gene: TRBV7-2; j_gene: TRBJ2-7; abundance: few
CDR3nt: TGTGCCAGCAGTTACTCCCGGGTCGAAAAACTGTTTTTT; CDR3aa: CASSYSRVEKLFF; d_gene: -; v_gene: TRBV6-5; j_gene: TRBJ1-4; abundance: -
CDR3nt: TGTGCCAGCAGCTTACGCAGGGGCACCGGGGAGCTGTTTTTT; CDR3aa: CASSLRRGTGELFF; d_gene: -; v_gene: TRBV7-8; j_gene: TRBJ2-2; abundance: few
CDR3nt: TGTGCCAGCAGCTTGGACTTACAGGGCACAGATACGCAGTATTTT; CDR3aa: CASSLDLQGTDTQYF; d_gene: -; v_gene: TRBV5-4; j_gene: TRBJ2-3; abundance: few
CDR3nt: TGTGCCAGCAGTTGGGAGGGGATCACAGATACGCAGTATTTT; CDR3aa: CASSWEGITDTQYF; d_gene: TRBD2; v_gene: TRBV28; j_gene: TRBJ2-3; abundance: few
CDR3nt: TGTGCCTGGAGTGTTACTCTTACCGGGGAGCTGTTTTTT; CDR3aa: CAWSVTLTGELFF; d_gene: -; v_gene: TRBV30; j_gene: TRBJ2-2; abundance: -
CDR3nt: TGTGCCAGTAGTATCTTCAATGAGCAGTTCTTC; CDR3aa: CASSIFNEQFF; d_gene: -; v_gene: TRBV19; j_gene: TRBJ2-1; abundance: few
CDR3nt: TGTGCCAGCATGGGACAGGGGGCTTTGGAGACCCAGTACTTC; CDR3aa: CASMGQGALETQYF; d_gene: -; v_gene: TRBV21-1; j_gene: TRBJ2-5; abundance: -
CDR3nt: TGTGCCAGCAGCTTACGAGACTCCTACGAGCAGTACTTC; CDR3aa: CASSLRDSYEQYF; d_gene: -; v_gene: TRBV7-9; j_gene: TRBJ2-7; abundance: -
CDR3nt: TGTGCCAGCAGCTTAGAACAGACGTATACGCAGTATTTT; CDR3aa: CASSLEQTYTQYF; d_gene: -; v_gene: TRBV7-9; j_gene: TRBJ2-3; abundance: -
CDR3nt: TGCGCCAGCAGCCGGAGTGACAGGGGGCGCTCCTACGAGCAGTACTTC; CDR3aa: CASSRSDRGRSYEQYF; d_gene: TRBD1; v_gene: TRBV4-3; j_gene: TRBJ2-7; abundance: few
CDR3nt: TGTGCCAGCAGTCCTCCAGGTCAAACAGATACGCAGTATTTT; CDR3aa: CASSPPGQTDTQYF; d_gene: -; v_gene: TRBV28; j_gene: TRBJ2-3; abundance: -
CDR3nt: TGTGCCTGGAGGGGTCCCCCCACAGGGATCACTGAAGCTTTCTTT; CDR3aa: CAWRGPPTGITEAFF; d_gene: -; v_gene: TRBV30; j_gene: TRBJ1-1; abundance: few
CDR3nt: TGCGCCAGCAGAGATTTGTCGCCGGGGAATGAAAAACTGTTTTTT; CDR3aa: CASRDLSPGNEKLFF; d_gene: -; v_gene: TRBV5-1; j_gene: TRBJ1-4; abundance: -
CDR3nt: TGTGCCAGCAGCGCCTCGTGGGCATCCGGCTATGGCTACACCTTC; CDR3aa: CASSASWASGYGYTF; d_gene: -; v_gene: TRBV7-2; j_gene: TRBJ1-2; abundance: -
CDR3nt: TGCGCCAGCAGCCGCGGACTAGCGGGAGCTGGCGAGCAGTTCTTC; CDR3aa: CASSRGLAGAGEQFF; d_gene: TRBD2; v_gene: TRBV4-1; j_gene: TRBJ2-1; abundance: once
CDR3nt: TGTGCCAGCAGCACCGACAGGGGCTATGGCTACACCTTC; CDR3aa: CASSTDRGYGYTF; d_gene: TRBD1; v_gene: TRBV5-4; j_gene: TRBJ1-2; abundance: few
CDR3nt: TGTGCCAGCAGTTACTCGATTCTCTCCGGCTACAATGAGCAGTTCTTC; CDR3aa: CASSYSILSGYNEQFF; d_gene: -; v_gene: TRBV6-6; j_gene: TRBJ2-1; abundance: few
CDR3nt: TGTGCCAGCTCACCCCAACTAGCGGGAGGCTCCTACGAGCAGTACTTC; CDR3aa: CASSPQLAGGSYEQYF; d_gene: TRBD2; v_gene: TRBV18; j_gene: TRBJ2-7; abundance: few
CDR3nt: TGTGCCAGCATTCCCGGACAGGGAAGAAACACCATATATTTT; CDR3aa: CASIPGQGRNTIYF; d_gene: TRBD1; v_gene: TRBV25-1; j_gene: TRBJ1-3; abundance: -
CDR3nt: TGTGCCAGCAGCCCTTCACAGGGGGCCGCCGGCCAAGAGACCCAGTACTTC; CDR3aa: CASSPSQGAAGQETQYF; d_gene: TRBD1; v_gene: TRBV9; j_gene: TRBJ2-5; abundance: few
CDR3nt: TGCAGCGTTCAGGGGACAGGGCTCGCTGAAGCTTTCTTT; CDR3aa: CSVQGTGLAEAFF; d_gene: TRBD1; v_gene: TRBV29-1; j_gene: TRBJ1-1; abundance: -
CDR3nt: TGTGCCAGCTCACCAGATGCGGGGTCCTACAATGAGCAGTTCTTC; CDR3aa: CASSPDAGSYNEQFF; d_gene: -; v_gene: TRBV18; j_gene: TRBJ2-1; abundance: few
CDR3nt: TGTGCCTGGACGAGGAGGCAGCGCTTTAATTATAATTCACCCCTCCACTTT; CDR3aa: CAWTRRQRFNYNSPLHF; d_gene: -; v_gene: TRBV30; j_gene: TRBJ1-6; abundance: few
CDR3nt: TGTGCCAGCAGCGTTCTGTCCACAGGCGGGAGGGCCGGGGAGCTGTTTTTT; CDR3aa: CASSVLSTGGRAGELFF; d_gene: TRBD2; v_gene: TRBV9; j_gene: TRBJ2-2; abundance: -
CDR3nt: TGTGCCTGGAGTCGACGGACAGGAGGTTCTGAAAAACTGTTTTTT; CDR3aa: CAWSRRTGGSEKLFF; d_gene: TRBD1; v_gene: TRBV30; j_gene: TRBJ1-4; abundance: -
CDR3nt: TGTGCCTCGCACAGGGGAAGTTGGACTGAAGCTTTCTTT; CDR3aa: CASHRGSWTEAFF; d_gene: TRBD1; v_gene: TRBV30; j_gene: TRBJ1-1; abundance: -
CDR3nt: TGTGCCAGCAGCATTACCAGGGAAGAGCAGTTCTTC; CDR3aa: CASSITREEQFF; d_gene: -; v_gene: TRBV7-3; j_gene: TRBJ2-1; abundance: few
CDR3nt: TGTGCCAGCAGCCAAGTAGGCAGCGGCTCTAGCACAGATACGCAGTATTTT; CDR3aa: CASSQVGSGSSTDTQYF; d_gene: -; v_gene: TRBV4-2; j_gene: TRBJ2-3; abundance: few
CDR3nt: TGCGCCAGCAGCCCCGAGGGGGTCCGGGATACGCAGTATTTT; CDR3aa: CASSPEGVRDTQYF; d_gene: -; v_gene: TRBV4-3; j_gene: TRBJ2-3; abundance: -
CDR3nt: TGTGCCAGCAGCACCGGGACAGAAGGGGAGCAGTACTTC; CDR3aa: CASSTGTEGEQYF; d_gene: TRBD1; v_gene: TRBV13; j_gene: TRBJ2-7; abundance: few
CDR3nt: TGTGCCAGCAGTCTAGACGGGACTGACTATGGCTACACCTTC; CDR3aa: CASSLDGTDYGYTF; d_gene: -; v_gene: TRBV7-2; j_gene: TRBJ1-2; abundance: -
CDR3nt: TGTGCCTGGAGTGTGCAGCGTCGTGAAAAACTGTTTTTT; CDR3aa: CAWSVQRREKLFF; d_gene: -; v_gene: TRBV30; j_gene: TRBJ1-4; abundance: -
CDR3nt: TGTGCCAGCAGGCGACTTGGGGGCCAGATCTATGGCTACACCTTC; CDR3aa: CASRRLGGQIYGYTF; d_gene: -; v_gene: TRBV5-4; j_gene: TRBJ1-2; abundance: -
CDR3nt: TGTGCCAGCAGCTCGCAGGGGGCGTTGACAGATACGCAGTATTTT; CDR3aa: CASSSQGALTDTQYF; d_gene: TRBD1; v_gene: TRBV7-2; j_gene: TRBJ2-3; abundance: -
CDR3nt: TGTGCCAGTTCACAGACTAGCGGGAGCTCCTACGAGCAGTACTTC; CDR3aa: CASSQTSGSSYEQYF; d_gene: TRBD2; v_gene: TRBV11-2; j_gene: TRBJ2-7; abundance: -
CDR3nt: TGTGCCAGCAGTGAAGCTAGCAGGGACTATGGCTACACCTTC; CDR3aa: CASSEASRDYGYTF; d_gene: -; v_gene: TRBV2; j_gene: TRBJ1-2; abundance: -
CDR3nt: TGCGCCAGCAGCTTTGGACAGGGTATCTATGGCTACACCTTC; CDR3aa: CASSFGQGIYGYTF; d_gene: TRBD1; v_gene: TRBV5-1; j_gene: TRBJ1-2; abundance: -
CDR3nt: TGTGCCAGCAGCCAAGTCCAGCGGGGGGGGGAGACCCAGTACTTC; CDR3aa: CASSQVQRGGETQYF; d_gene: TRBD2; v_gene: TRBV4-2; j_gene: TRBJ2-5; abundance: few
CDR3nt: TGCGCCAGCAGCCAAGGTTCAACAGGCGTTTACAATGAGCAGTTCTTC; CDR3aa: CASSQGSTGVYNEQFF; d_gene: -; v_gene: TRBV4-1; j_gene: TRBJ2-1; abundance: -